One sample yielded the 2 T cell receptor beta chains listed below, sequenced in a study of radiation and T cells in renal cell carcinoma. The time point denotes: baseline pretreatment blood. Stated treatment: 15 Gy SBRT to primary tumor, nephrectomy 4 weeks later. Produced via immunoSEQ multiplex PCR; TCRdb's table is partial and in-frame only. The table shows approximately 100,000 clones, with around nine tenths occurring only once. The sequences come from blood, collected from a patient whose treatment included radiotherapy and nephrectomy. These receptors were collected from a man aged 50 to 59 with renal cell carcinoma.

This clone was picked up a small number of times. Relative to the germline gene, one junction end is altered; a read error may explain this. The V and J genes are TRBV6-5 and TRBJ2-7; the match to TRBD2 covers 10 bases. This CDR3 is built from 13 residues. Germline CDR1 is MNHEY and CDR2 is SVGAGI. The CDR3 sequence: CVSRTSGTYEQYF. DNA of the CDR3: TGTGTCAGCCGGACTAGCGGCACCTACGAGCAGTACTTC.

The rearrangement links TRBV27 to TRBJ2-7; D remains unclear. Germline loops: CDR1 MNHEY, CDR2 SMNVEV (reference sequence). The CDR3 sequence is 12 residues long. V was shortened by 7 bases and J by 5 bases, with 12 bases between the two germline ends. The CDR3 nucleotides are TGTGCCAGCACCAGCACGGCCCACGAGCAGTACTTC. Protein sequence: CASTSTAHEQYF.